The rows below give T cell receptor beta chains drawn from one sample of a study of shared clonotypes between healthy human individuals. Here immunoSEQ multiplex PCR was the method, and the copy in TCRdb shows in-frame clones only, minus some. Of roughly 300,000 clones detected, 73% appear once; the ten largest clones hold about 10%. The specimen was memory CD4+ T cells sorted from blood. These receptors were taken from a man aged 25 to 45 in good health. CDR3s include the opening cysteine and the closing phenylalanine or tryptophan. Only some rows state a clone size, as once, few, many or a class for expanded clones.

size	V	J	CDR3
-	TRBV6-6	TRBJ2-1	CASSPTSGRSYNEQFF
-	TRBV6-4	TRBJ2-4	CASTGALNIQYF
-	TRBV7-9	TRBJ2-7	CASSLAAPGYEQYF
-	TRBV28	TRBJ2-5	CASSLGQETQYF
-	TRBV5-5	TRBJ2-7	CASSHTNKKQYF
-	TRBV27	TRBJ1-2	CASSSGVSGYTF
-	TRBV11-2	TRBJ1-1	CASSSYVDNLKAFF
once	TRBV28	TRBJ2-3	CASSLGVRSGLTDTQYF
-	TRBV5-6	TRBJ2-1	CASSPGLAGGPNEQFF
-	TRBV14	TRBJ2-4	CASSQDISGTSGVSKNIQYF
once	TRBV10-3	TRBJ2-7	CAISESSDVISYEQYF
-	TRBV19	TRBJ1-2	CASSSRDRLYGYTF
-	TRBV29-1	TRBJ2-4	CSVGDGRNIQYF
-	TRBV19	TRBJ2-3	CASSIMNTQYF
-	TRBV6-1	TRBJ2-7	CASSRTGVNEQYF
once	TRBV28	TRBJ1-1	CASRTTRQGARAFF
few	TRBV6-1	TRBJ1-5	CASSGGITQPQHF
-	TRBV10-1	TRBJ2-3	CASSENRRTQYF
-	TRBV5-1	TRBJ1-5	CASRVSSNQPQHF
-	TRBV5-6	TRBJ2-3	CASSLEGGEGDTQYF
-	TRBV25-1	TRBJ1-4	CASSGPRGLKLFF
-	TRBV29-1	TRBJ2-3	CSVGLAGITDTQYF
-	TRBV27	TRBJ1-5	CASSLRMGVGNQPQHF
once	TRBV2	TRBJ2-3	CASSEVLDAYDTQYF
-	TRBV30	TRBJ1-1	CAWSHTGGASEAFF
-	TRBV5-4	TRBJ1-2	CASSSIGGGYTF
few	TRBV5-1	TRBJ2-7	CASRREGVGSYEQYF
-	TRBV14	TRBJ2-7	CASSLISSYEQYF
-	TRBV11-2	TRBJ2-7	CASSSLLDFDNGYEQYF
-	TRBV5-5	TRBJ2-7	CASSLQGQGARGYF
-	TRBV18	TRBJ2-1	CASSQGQVREGSYNEQFF
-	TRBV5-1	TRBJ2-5	CASSFHPGTGGGETQYF
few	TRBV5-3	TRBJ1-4	CARSLYPVEATNEKLFF
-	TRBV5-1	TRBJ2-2	CASSGATGSTGELFF
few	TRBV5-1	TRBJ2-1	CASSNGGRNNEQFF
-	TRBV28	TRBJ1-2	CASQGNVGYTF
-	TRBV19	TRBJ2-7	CASSTGTDSYEQYF
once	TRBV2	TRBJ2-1	CASSGEARSYNEQFF
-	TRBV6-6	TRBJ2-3	CASSYPAVAADTQYF
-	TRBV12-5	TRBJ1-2	CASGFGRGHYGYTF